The clone carrying this TCR beta chain was counted between two and nine times. Its antigen is currently unknown. Sequential positive selection took CD4 T cells first, then CD8 T cells. An equimolar mix of two oligonucleotides served as the beta constant-region primer for TRBC1 and TRBC2. Four rounds of PCR amplified the ligated cDNA using nested alpha and beta constant-region primers plus SP2. Using its own MiXCR run on the UMI-ligation and nested PCR reads, TCRdb lists one record per CDR3 protein. The sample includes around 110,000 distinct CDR3 sequences, 30% to 45% of them seen just once. CDR1 is MGHDK, CDR2 SYGVNS, per germline. Trimming took off 3 bases at V and 7 bases at J, with 12 bases between the two ends. The CDR3 spans 13 residues. This entry belongs to a study of naive and memory T cell subsets. Study outcomes and limitations: No ground truth validated the naive and memory repertoire findings. Over 85% of naive TCR sequences appeared only once after error correction, unlike memory subsets.

The receptor was derived from a human donor in good health. What was sequenced was central memory CD4+ T cells from blood. The genes are TRBV25-1 and TRBJ2-5, with D possibly being TRBD2 (5 bases). CDR3 sequence reads: CASSEARRGTQYF. The CDR3 DNA sequence: TGTGCCAGCAGTGAGGCGAGACGGGGGACCCAGTACTTC.